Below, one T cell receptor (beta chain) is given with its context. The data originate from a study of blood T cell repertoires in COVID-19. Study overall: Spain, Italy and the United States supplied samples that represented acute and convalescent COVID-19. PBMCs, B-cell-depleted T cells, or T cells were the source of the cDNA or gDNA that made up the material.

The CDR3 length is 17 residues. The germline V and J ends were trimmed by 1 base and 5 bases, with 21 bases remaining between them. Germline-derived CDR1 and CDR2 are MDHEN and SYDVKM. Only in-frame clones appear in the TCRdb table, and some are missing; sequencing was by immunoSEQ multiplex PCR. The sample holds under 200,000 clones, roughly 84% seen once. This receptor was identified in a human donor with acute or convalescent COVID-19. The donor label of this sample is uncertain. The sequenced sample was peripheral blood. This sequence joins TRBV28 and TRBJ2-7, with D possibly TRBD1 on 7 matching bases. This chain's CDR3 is CASSLFSRGTLGDEQYF. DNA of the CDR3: TGTGCCAGCAGTTTATTTTCCAGGGGGACTCTTGGGGACGAGCAGTACTTC.